This TCR beta chain was sequenced in a study of liver allograft versus peripheral blood T cells (dated by TCRdb to 2020 to 2021). Study-level background: T cell receptor repertoires present within transplanted livers were compared with repertoires in the peripheral blood of liver transplant recipients.

In this sample, this clonotype turned up a few times. No antigen is known for it. Base qualities were left out, and no much larger clone turns up one base away. Summary of the overall study and its limitations: T cell receptor repertoires inside liver allografts were reported to differ from those detected in peripheral blood.

This sample was sequenced with an Illumina MiSeq. The public reads were reprocessed in TCRdb via fastp at Q25 and MiXCR, keeping in-frame beta chains. One record per CDR3 amino acid sequence lists the most common genes and DNA. In all, the sample holds thousands of distinct CDR3 sequences, and around 20% of those were seen once. The leading ten clones occupy approximately 5.3% of the sample. V is cut back by 4 bases and J by 1 base, with 2 bases in the junction unmatched. The CDR3 sequence holds 14 residues, the cysteine and phenylalanine included. Of all the DNA, just the CDR3 is kept, 42 bases in frame from base 1. From the germline V gene (reference sequence), CDR1 is LNHDA and CDR2 is SQIVND.

The chain couples TRBV19 to TRBJ2-3; TRBD1 lines up with 7 middle nucleotides. This sequence originates from a human patient who had a liver transplant. After a transplant, the graft donor may have provided part of the T cells. The base sequence is TGTGCCAGTAGTAACAGGGGTCGCACAGATACGCAGTATTTT. Translated, this is CASSNRGRTDTQYF.